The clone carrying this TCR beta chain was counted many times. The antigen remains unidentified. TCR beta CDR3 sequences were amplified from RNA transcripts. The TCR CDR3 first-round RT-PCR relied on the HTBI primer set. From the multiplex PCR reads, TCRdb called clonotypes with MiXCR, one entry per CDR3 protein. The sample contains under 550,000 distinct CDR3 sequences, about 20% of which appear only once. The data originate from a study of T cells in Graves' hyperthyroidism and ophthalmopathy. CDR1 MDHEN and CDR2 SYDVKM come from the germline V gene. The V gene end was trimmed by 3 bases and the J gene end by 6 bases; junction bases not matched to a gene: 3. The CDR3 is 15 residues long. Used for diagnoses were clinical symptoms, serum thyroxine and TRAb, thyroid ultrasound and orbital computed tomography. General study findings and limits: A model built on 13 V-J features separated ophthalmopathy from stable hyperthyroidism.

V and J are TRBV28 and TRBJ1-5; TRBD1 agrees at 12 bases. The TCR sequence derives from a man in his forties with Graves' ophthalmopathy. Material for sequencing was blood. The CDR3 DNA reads TGTGCCAGCAGTTTCCGGGACAGGGGGCTTCAGCCCCAGCATTTT. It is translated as CASSFRDRGLQPQHF. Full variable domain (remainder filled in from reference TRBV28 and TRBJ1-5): DVKVTQSSRYLVKRTGEKVFLECVQDMDHENMFWYRQDPGLGLRLIYFSYDVKMKEKGDIPEGYSVSREKKERFSLILESASTNQTSMYLCASSFRDRGLQPQHFGDGTRLSIL.